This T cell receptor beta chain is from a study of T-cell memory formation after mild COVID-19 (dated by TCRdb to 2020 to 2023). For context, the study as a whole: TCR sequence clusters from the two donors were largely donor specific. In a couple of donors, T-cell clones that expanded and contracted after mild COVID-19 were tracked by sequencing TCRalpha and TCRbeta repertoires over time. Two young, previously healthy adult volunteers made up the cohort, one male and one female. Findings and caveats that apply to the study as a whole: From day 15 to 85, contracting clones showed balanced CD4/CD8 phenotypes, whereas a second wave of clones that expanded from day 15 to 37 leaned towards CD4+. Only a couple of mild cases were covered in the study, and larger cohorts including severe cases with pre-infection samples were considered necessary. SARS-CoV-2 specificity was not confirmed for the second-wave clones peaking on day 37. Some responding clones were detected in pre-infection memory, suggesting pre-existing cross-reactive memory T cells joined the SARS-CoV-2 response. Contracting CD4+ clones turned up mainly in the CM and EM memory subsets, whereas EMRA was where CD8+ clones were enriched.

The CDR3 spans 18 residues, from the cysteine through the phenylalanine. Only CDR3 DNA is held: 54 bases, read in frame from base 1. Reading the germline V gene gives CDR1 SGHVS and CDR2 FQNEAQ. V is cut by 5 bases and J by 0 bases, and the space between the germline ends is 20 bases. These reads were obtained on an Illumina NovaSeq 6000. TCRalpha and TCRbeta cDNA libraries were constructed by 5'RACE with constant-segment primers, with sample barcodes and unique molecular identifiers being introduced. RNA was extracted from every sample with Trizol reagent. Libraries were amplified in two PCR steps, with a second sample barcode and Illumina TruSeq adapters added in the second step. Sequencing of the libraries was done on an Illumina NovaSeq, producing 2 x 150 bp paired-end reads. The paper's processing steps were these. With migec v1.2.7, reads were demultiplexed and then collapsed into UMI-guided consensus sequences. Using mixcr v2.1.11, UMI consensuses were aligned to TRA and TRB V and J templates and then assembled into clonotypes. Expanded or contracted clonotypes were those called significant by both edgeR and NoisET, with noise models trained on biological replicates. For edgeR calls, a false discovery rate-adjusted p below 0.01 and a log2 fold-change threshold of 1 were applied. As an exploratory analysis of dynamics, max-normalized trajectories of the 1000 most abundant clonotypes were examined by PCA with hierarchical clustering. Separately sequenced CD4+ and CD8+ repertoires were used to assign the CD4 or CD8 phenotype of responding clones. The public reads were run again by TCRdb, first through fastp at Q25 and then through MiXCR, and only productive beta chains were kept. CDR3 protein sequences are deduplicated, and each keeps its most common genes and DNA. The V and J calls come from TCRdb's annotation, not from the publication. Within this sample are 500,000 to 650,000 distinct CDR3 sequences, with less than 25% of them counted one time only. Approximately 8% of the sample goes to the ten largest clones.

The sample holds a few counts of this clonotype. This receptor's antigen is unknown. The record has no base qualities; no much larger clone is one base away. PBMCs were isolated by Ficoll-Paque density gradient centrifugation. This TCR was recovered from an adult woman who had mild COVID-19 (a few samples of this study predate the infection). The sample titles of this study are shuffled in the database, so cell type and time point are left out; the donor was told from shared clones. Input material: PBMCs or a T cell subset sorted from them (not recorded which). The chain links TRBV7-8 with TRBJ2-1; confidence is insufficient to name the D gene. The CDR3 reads CASSDPFGTDDSYNEQFF. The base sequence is TGTGCCAGCAGCGACCCCTTCGGCACGGACGACTCCTACAATGAGCAGTTCTTC.